The clone carrying this TCR beta chain was counted many times. The record originates from a study of T-cell reconstitution after alpha-beta-depleted transplantation in children. As it was prepared, the TCRbeta library received unique molecular identifiers. MiXCR was run by TCRdb on the PCR reads, yielding one entry per CDR3 protein. This sample carries 700,000 or so distinct CDR3 sequences, 13% of them seen once, and the ten largest clones take 0.79%. This CDR3 spans 14 amino acids. Germline CDR1 and CDR2: SGHTA and FQGNSA. The V end lost 5 bases, the J end lost 6 bases, and 17 bases lay between the germline ends.

The TCR originated in a girl aged 2-10 years with congenital amegakaryocytic thrombocytopenia, due to receive a stem cell transplant. This sequence joins TRBV7-2 and TRBJ2-7, with D perhaps TRBD1 (6 bases). The specimen was PBMCs, collected before TCRalphabeta/CD19-depleted stem cell transplant. CDR3 amino acids: CASSMPGQFSEQYF. CDR3 nucleotide sequence: TGTGCCAGCAGCATGCCAGGACAGTTTTCCGAGCAGTACTTC.